The sample holds a few counts of the clone carrying this TCR beta chain. This record comes from a study of blood T cell repertoires in COVID-19. This CDR3 region has 13 residues. V lost 1 base and J 3 bases, leaving 7 bases between the germline ends. Germline V gene lookup returns CDR1 SNHLY and CDR2 FYNNEI. The repertoire was sequenced with immunoSEQ multiplex PCR; TCRdb's copy has only in-frame clones and lacks some. The sample gives tens of thousands of clones, around 88% of which show up once; around 20% is in the top ten. The rearrangement joins TRBV2 to TRBJ2-7, with D perhaps TRBD1 (6 bases). The clonotype was recovered from a woman older than 75 with acute or convalescent COVID-19. Sequencing used peripheral blood. This chain's CDR3 is CASSEDRVYEQYF. Written as DNA, the CDR3 is TGTGCCAGCAGTGAAGACAGGGTCTACGAGCAGTACTTC.